These 10 T cell receptor beta chains were sequenced from one sample in a study of Ad26.COV2.S vaccination and SARS-CoV-2 variants. This table comes from immunoSEQ multiplex PCR, and its TCRdb copy is limited to in-frame clones, with some not included. Among hundreds of thousands of clones, 80% to 90% were seen once, and the ten largest hold roughly 3.1%. As for treatment: some 20 received Ad26.COV2.S at low or high dose, single or two shots; several received placebo; per-sample allocation not given. Collection of samples fell on day 63 after the first vaccine or placebo injection. Sequenced material: peripheral blood, taken in a trial of Ad26.COV2.S vaccine versus placebo. The receptor set was obtained from a person between 18 and 65 years old who received the Ad26.COV2.S COVID-19 vaccine or a placebo.

V and J are TRBV7-8 and TRBJ1-4; the match to TRBD1 covers 7 bases. This CDR3 contains 17 residues. V trimming: 4 bases; J trimming: 4 bases; junction bases outside the gene matches: 12. The germline V gene has CDR1 SGHVS and CDR2 FQNEAQ. Here the CDR3 reads CASSWLGQQVFNEKLFF. For the CDR3, the DNA is TGTGCCAGCAGCTGGCTGGGACAGCAGGTCTTTAATGAAAAACTGTTTTTT.

The gene calls are TRBV11-3 and TRBJ2-7, with TRBD1 matching over 8 bases. This CDR3 is built from 13 residues. CDR1 is SGHNT, CDR2 YENEEA, per germline. Losses at the gene ends were 1 base for V and 7 bases for J; bases not matched to a gene: 3. The CDR3 DNA follows: TGTGCCAGCAGCTTAGCCCGGGACAGGGAGCAGTACTTC. This sequence encodes CASSLARDREQYF.

The chain combines TRBV5-1 with TRBJ1-1; D unclear. Trimming stripped 4 bases from V and 2 bases from J, with 9 bases between. The CDR3 runs to 13 residues. Germline V gene data show CDR1 as SGHRS and CDR2 as YFSETQ. CDR3 sequence: CASSPGVNTEAFF. The CDR3 DNA sequence: TGCGCCAGCAGCCCGGGAGTTAACACTGAAGCTTTCTTT.

The CDR3 bases are TGTGCCAGCAGCTCGGACAGGGAGAACACTGAAGCTTTCTTT. Its protein is CASSSDRENTEAFF. The chain recombines TRBV5-5 with TRBJ1-1; 8 bases fit TRBD1. Looked up from germline, CDR1 is SGHKS and CDR2 is YYEKEE (reference sequence). J gave up 1 base and V 3 bases, and 2 bases lay outside the gene matches. This CDR3 comprises 14 residues.

The DNA of the CDR3 is TGCGCCAGCAGCCGGGGCCCTTCCCGGGGTCCCATGAACACTGAAGCTTTCTTT. It encodes CASSRGPSRGPMNTEAFF. The chain uses TRBV5-1 and TRBJ1-1, with D possibly matching TRBD1 (5 bases). V was clipped by 4 bases and J by 0 bases, with 22 bases between them. This CDR3 is 18 amino acids long. The V gene's germline CDR1 is SGHRS and CDR2 YFSETQ.

The chain links TRBV29-1 to TRBJ2-5, with D unclear. The germline V gene encodes CDR1 SQVTM and CDR2 ANQGSEA. There are 10 residues in the CDR3. The V end lost 4 bases, the J end lost 5 bases, and 5 bases lay between the germline ends. CDR3 sequence: CSVGLETQYF. In DNA form, the CDR3 reads TGCAGCGTTGGGTTGGAGACCCAGTACTTC.

The chain is built from TRBV10-1 and TRBJ1-2; the match to TRBD1 covers 7 bases. Germline V gene sequence: CDR1 WNHNN, CDR2 SYGVQD (reference sequence). CDR3 length: 15 residues. The V and J ends lost 10 bases and 5 bases, in that order; junction bases with no gene match: 16. The CDR3 region has the DNA TGCGCCACCACTAAACCGGGACAGAAGCATTATGGCTACACCTTC. Translated, it gives CATTKPGQKHYGYTF.

The rearrangement uses TRBV18 and TRBJ1-6; D is undetermined. The CDR3 runs 16 residues. V gave up 4 bases and J gave up 0 bases, with 10 bases separating them. Germline values: CDR1 KGHSH, CDR2 LQKENI. The CDR3: CASSLAVGSYNSPLHF. CDR3 bases: TGTGCCAGCTCACTCGCGGTGGGCTCCTATAATTCACCCCTCCACTTT.

V is TRBV11-2 and J is TRBJ1-1; tentatively, D is TRBD1 (6 bases). Germline values: CDR1 SGHAT, CDR2 FQNNGV. Trimming cost V 10 bases and J 0 bases, with 24 bases left between them. CDR3 length: 17 residues. DNA for the CDR3: TGTGCCACCCGGTTACTCTCAGGGGCCGCTTTGAACACTGAAGCTTTCTTT. It is translated as CATRLLSGAALNTEAFF.

The V and J genes are TRBV5-1 and TRBJ2-1; 7 nucleotides agree with TRBD1. J gave up 2 bases and V 0 bases, and 2 bases lay outside the gene matches. The CDR3 spans 15 residues. Germline CDR1 SGHRS, CDR2 YFSETQ. The CDR3 DNA reads as TGCGCCAGCAGCTTGGCCGGGACAGCCTACAATGAGCAGTTCTTC. This encodes CASSLAGTAYNEQFF.